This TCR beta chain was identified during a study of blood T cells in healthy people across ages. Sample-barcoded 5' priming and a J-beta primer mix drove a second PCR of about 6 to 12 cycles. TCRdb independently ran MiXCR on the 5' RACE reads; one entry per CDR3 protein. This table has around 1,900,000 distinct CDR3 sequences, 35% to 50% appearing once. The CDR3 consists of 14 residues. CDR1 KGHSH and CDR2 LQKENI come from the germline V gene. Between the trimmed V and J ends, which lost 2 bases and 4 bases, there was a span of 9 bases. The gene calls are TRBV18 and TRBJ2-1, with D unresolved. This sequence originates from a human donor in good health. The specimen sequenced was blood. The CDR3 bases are TGTGCCAGCTCACCATTGGACCGGTACAATGAGCAGTTCTTC. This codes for CASSPLDRYNEQFF.